This record looks at one TCR beta chain sequence and its context. Antigen unknown. This record comes from a study of cytomegalovirus exposure and HLA in healthy donors. Study observations and caveats: Analysis was carried out at a later point, and it linked a missense DCLRE1C variant to TCR beta V- and J-gene trimming. The availability of immune exposure information extended only to CMV serostatus.

The CDR3 runs 18 residues. CDR1 LNHNV and CDR2 YYDKDF come from the germline V gene (reference sequence). V was pared by 0 bases and J by 7 bases, with 11 bases of the junction left unmatched. Amplification used 60 Vbeta primers and 13 Jbeta primers. Repertoires were generated with immunoSEQ multiplex PCR, while TCRdb's copy carries only in-frame clones and drops some. The sample shows over 75,000 clones, about two thirds of them seen only once. The clonotype originates from a human donor in good health. The gene calls are TRBV15 and TRBJ1-6; 8 nucleotides align to TRBD1. The sequenced material came from PBMCs. The CDR3 nucleotides read TGTGCCACCAGCAGAGATTGGCACAGGGGGATCGGGAATTCACCCCTCCACTTT. Its protein product is CATSRDWHRGIGNSPLHF.